This TCR beta chain was obtained from a study of T cells in localized non-small cell lung cancer. Overall study findings and caveats: A median of about 58 of the top 100 tumor clones appeared in adjacent lung, which was paired and uninvolved. Tumor trailed uninvolved adjacent lung in T cell clonality, which peaked there. Longer overall survival accompanied higher blood T cell density.

Data came from immunoSEQ multiplex PCR; TCRdb stores just in-frame clones and leaves some out. There are some 2,700 clones in the sample; around 22% occur only once, and 5% to 6.5% lies in the top ten. A remark on this clone: No antigen is known for it.

This CDR3 comprises 17 residues. Trimming removed 5 bases from V and 5 bases from J; junction bases left unmatched: 13. Germline V gene sequence: CDR1 SGHNT, CDR2 YENEEA. The sequencing used lung tumor tissue, collected before any cancer treatment. The TCR originated in a female donor at least 60 years old with stage I lung adenocarcinoma. The chain couples TRBV11-3 to TRBJ1-4; 8 bases match TRBD1. The CDR3 reads CASSHLPFAGGNEKLFF. In DNA form, the CDR3 reads TGTGCCAGCAGCCATCTTCCGTTTGCAGGGGGCAATGAAAAACTGTTTTTT.